The 2 T cell receptor beta chains below were found in one sample sequenced in a study of T-cell reconstitution after alpha-beta-depleted transplantation in children. This sample's TCRbeta library carried unique molecular identifier barcodes. TCRdb processed the PCR reads anew with MiXCR; each CDR3 protein has one entry. Of 400,000 to 550,000 distinct CDR3 sequences in the sample, under 12% were seen once. Material: PBMCs, obtained before TCRalphabeta/CD19-depleted stem cell transplant. The receptors were sampled from a child aged 2-15 years with inherited bone marrow failure, due to receive a stem cell transplant.

This clonotype was recorded at least ten times. This chain connects TRBV5-1 to TRBJ2-2; TRBD2 aligns across 9 bases. This CDR3 is 16 amino acids long. CDR1 and CDR2 (germline): SGHRS, YFSETQ. Trimming removed 1 base from V and 3 bases from J; junction bases left unmatched: 4. The chain's CDR3 is CASSLRSSGDTGELFF. Here the CDR3 DNA reads TGCGCCAGCAGCTTGAGGTCTAGCGGGGACACCGGGGAGCTGTTTTTT.

The sample holds many counts of this clonotype. This chain connects TRBV4-3 to TRBJ2-1; D uncertain. V was cut by 1 base and J by 0 bases, with 4 bases left in between. In germline, CDR1 is LGHNA, CDR2 YSLEER. There are 14 residues in the CDR3. The CDR3 DNA is TGCGCCAGCAGCCAAGTGATCTCCTACAATGAGCAGTTCTTC. Encoded protein: CASSQVISYNEQFF.